This T cell receptor (beta chain) was recorded in a study of cytomegalovirus exposure and HLA in healthy donors. Study-level points and caveats: Relative to the roughly 700-donor mean, N-insertions were reportedly fewer in an Asian-associated ancestry cluster in a later analysis. A later analysis linked a missense variant in DCLRE1C to the trimming of TCR beta V and J genes. More clonal expansion characterized HLA-associated TCR beta chains than equally common others in a later analysis.

Donors were nominally healthy when sampled, though unrecorded immune exposures were likely. On this clone: The antigen remains undetermined.

With 60 Vbeta and 13 Jbeta primers, the PCR was carried out. Assay used: immunoSEQ multiplex PCR; TCRdb lists only in-frame clones, some missing. The table records 140,000 to 150,000 clones, 70% to 90% of them present only once. The receptor's source is a woman aged 40 to 50 in good health and CMV-seropositive. The sample consisted of PBMCs.

This chain's CDR3 is CASSPDSAGETQYF. CDR3 DNA sequence: TGTGCCAGCAGCCCCGACTCAGCGGGAGAGACCCAGTACTTC. The chain combines TRBV5-6 with TRBJ2-5; D is possibly TRBD2 (6 bases). This CDR3 is 14 amino acids long. The ends were cut back, 4 bases at V and 4 bases at J, with 14 bases in the middle. CDR1 SGHDT and CDR2 YYEEEE come from the germline V gene.